A selection of T cell receptor beta chains follows, all from one sample in a study of beta chain features in type 1 diabetes. Only in-frame clones appear in the TCRdb table, and some are missing; sequencing was by immunoSEQ multiplex PCR. The sample has roughly 730,000 clones; about an eighth are singletons. The sample was naive CD4+ T cells from blood. These receptors all come from a man in his late teens or twenties with type 1 diabetes. Each CDR3 is given with its conserved first and last residue. A D gene is named only where the DNA matches it firmly. Size is stated for part of the rows, as once, few or many counts, or as a class when the clone is expanded.

j_gene: TRBJ2-5; v_gene: TRBV7-6; d_gene: NA; abundance: few; CDR3nt: TGTGCCAGCAGCCGGGCATTGGAGACCCAGTACTTC; CDR3aa: CASSRALETQYF
j_gene: TRBJ2-3; v_gene: TRBV11-3; d_gene: TRBD2; abundance: few; CDR3nt: TGTGCCAGCAGCTCACCCGGACTAGCGGGTTTCACAGATACGCAGTATTTT; CDR3aa: CASSSPGLAGFTDTQYF
j_gene: TRBJ2-2; v_gene: TRBV5-1; d_gene: NA; abundance: NA; CDR3nt: TGCGCCAGCAGCCGCATAACGCCTGGCAACACCGGGGAGCTGTTTTTT; CDR3aa: CASSRITPGNTGELFF
j_gene: TRBJ1-1; v_gene: TRBV10-3; d_gene: NA; abundance: few; CDR3nt: TGTGCCATCAGTGATTATACCGGCAATTCTGAAGCTTTCTTT; CDR3aa: CAISDYTGNSEAFF
j_gene: TRBJ2-1; v_gene: TRBV7-6; d_gene: NA; abundance: NA; CDR3nt: TGTGCCAGCAGCAATCTGGGCAGGGTACTCGATGAGCAGTTCTTC; CDR3aa: CASSNLGRVLDEQFF
j_gene: TRBJ2-1; v_gene: TRBV10-3; d_gene: NA; abundance: few; CDR3nt: TGTGCCATCAGTGAGTCGGGGGATGAGCAGTTCTTC; CDR3aa: CAISESGDEQFF
j_gene: TRBJ1-1; v_gene: TRBV7-8; d_gene: NA; abundance: few; CDR3nt: TGTGCCAGCAGCATCGGGACCAACACTGAAGCTTTCTTT; CDR3aa: CASSIGTNTEAFF
j_gene: TRBJ2-3; v_gene: TRBV13; d_gene: NA; abundance: few; CDR3nt: TGTGCCAGCAGCTTAGGAGCCGAGCTTGGATACGCATCGCAGTATTTT; CDR3aa: CASSLGAELGYASQYF
j_gene: TRBJ2-3; v_gene: TRBV15; d_gene: NA; abundance: few; CDR3nt: TGTGCCACCAGCAGAGATAAGACAGATACGCAGTATTTT; CDR3aa: CATSRDKTDTQYF
j_gene: TRBJ2-3; v_gene: TRBV27; d_gene: NA; abundance: NA; CDR3nt: TGTGCCAGCAGTTTATCAGGGGATACGCAGTATTTT; CDR3aa: CASSLSGDTQYF
j_gene: TRBJ2-7; v_gene: TRBV18; d_gene: TRBD1; abundance: few; CDR3nt: TGTGCCAGCTCGCTCACAGGGGGCGTGGGGTACGAGCAGTACTTC; CDR3aa: CASSLTGGVGYEQYF
j_gene: TRBJ2-1; v_gene: TRBV6-1; d_gene: NA; abundance: NA; CDR3nt: TGTGCCAGCAGTGGGCCGACAGTAAGCTCCTACAATGAGCAGTTCTTC; CDR3aa: CASSGPTVSSYNEQFF
j_gene: TRBJ1-1; v_gene: TRBV6-5; d_gene: NA; abundance: few; CDR3nt: TGTGCCAGCAGACATGACACTGAAGCTTTCTTT; CDR3aa: CASRHDTEAFF
j_gene: TRBJ2-1; v_gene: TRBV27; d_gene: TRBD2; abundance: NA; CDR3nt: TGTGCCAGCCGGGCTAGCGGGGGGCCGGTGGTCCCCTACAATGAGCAGTTCTTC; CDR3aa: CASRASGGPVVPYNEQFF
j_gene: TRBJ1-1; v_gene: TRBV20-1; d_gene: TRBD1; abundance: few; CDR3nt: TGCAGTACGGACAGGGCTACTGAAGCTTTCTTT; CDR3aa: CSTDRATEAFF
j_gene: TRBJ2-7; v_gene: TRBV2; d_gene: NA; abundance: NA; CDR3nt: TGTGCCAGCACCCGGACAGAGGGACTGGAGCAGTACTTC; CDR3aa: CASTRTEGLEQYF
j_gene: TRBJ1-5; v_gene: TRBV19; d_gene: TRBD1; abundance: few; CDR3nt: TGTGCCAGTAGTCCCCTCGACAGGGTCGATCAGCCCCAGCATTTT; CDR3aa: CASSPLDRVDQPQHF
j_gene: TRBJ1-2; v_gene: TRBV28; d_gene: NA; abundance: few; CDR3nt: TGTGCCAGCAGGATAGCACAGAATTATGGCTACACCTTC; CDR3aa: CASRIAQNYGYTF
j_gene: TRBJ2-2; v_gene: TRBV23-1; d_gene: NA; abundance: NA; CDR3nt: TGCGCCAGCAGTCAATCGGGCAGATCGAACACCGGGGAGCTGTTTTTT; CDR3aa: CASSQSGRSNTGELFF
j_gene: TRBJ2-7; v_gene: TRBV19; d_gene: NA; abundance: few; CDR3nt: TGTGCCAGTAGTTCCAAGACAGGTCCTGTGTCCTACGAGCAGTACTTC; CDR3aa: CASSSKTGPVSYEQYF
j_gene: TRBJ2-7; v_gene: TRBV4-2; d_gene: TRBD2; abundance: NA; CDR3nt: TGTGCCAGCAGCCAGGAAAGCGGGGGGGCATACGAGCAGTACTTC; CDR3aa: CASSQESGGAYEQYF
j_gene: TRBJ2-1; v_gene: TRBV7-2; d_gene: NA; abundance: NA; CDR3nt: TGTGCCAGCAGCCTCCGGATCGATTACAATGAGCAGTTCTTC; CDR3aa: CASSLRIDYNEQFF
j_gene: TRBJ2-1; v_gene: TRBV5-1; d_gene: NA; abundance: few; CDR3nt: TGCGCCAGCAGCCCTGTCGAGTACAATGAGCAGTTCTTC; CDR3aa: CASSPVEYNEQFF
j_gene: TRBJ2-1; v_gene: TRBV30; d_gene: NA; abundance: few; CDR3nt: TGTGCCTGGAGTACTTACAATGAGCAGTTCTTC; CDR3aa: CAWSTYNEQFF
j_gene: TRBJ1-1; v_gene: TRBV29-1; d_gene: NA; abundance: NA; CDR3nt: TGCAGCGGACGGGGGCAGAGGTTAATGAACACTGAAGCTTTCTTT; CDR3aa: CSGRGQRLMNTEAFF
j_gene: TRBJ2-3; v_gene: TRBV2; d_gene: NA; abundance: NA; CDR3nt: TGTGCCAGCAGTGAAGCTAGGGCCTTTCGGGATACGCAGTATTTT; CDR3aa: CASSEARAFRDTQYF
j_gene: TRBJ1-2; v_gene: TRBV7-2; d_gene: TRBD1; abundance: NA; CDR3nt: TGTGCCAGCAGCTTAGCTCAGGGGGCCGGTGGCTACACCTTC; CDR3aa: CASSLAQGAGGYTF
j_gene: TRBJ1-1; v_gene: TRBV6-1; d_gene: NA; abundance: NA; CDR3nt: TGTGCCAGCAGTGAAGCGGGGGGGGAGGCTGAAGCTTTCTTT; CDR3aa: CASSEAGGEAEAFF
j_gene: TRBJ2-5; v_gene: TRBV7-9; d_gene: TRBD1; abundance: NA; CDR3nt: TGTGCCAGCAGCCGCCGACAGGGGGCTGTGCGAGAGACCCAGTACTTC; CDR3aa: CASSRRQGAVRETQYF